This T cell receptor (beta chain) is drawn from a study of tumor and adjacent non-tumor tissue in lung cancer. The wider study: Aged about 30 to 85 years, patients included nine to eleven men and a handful of women with stage I to III disease.

Three rounds of nested PCR, following a modified ARM-PCR protocol, produced the TCRbeta library. MiXCR was run by TCRdb on the multiplex PCR reads, yielding one entry per CDR3 protein. This table holds around 86,000 distinct CDR3 sequences, 72% found once. Trimming left V 6 bases short and J 8 bases short, with 21 bases between. Germline V gives CDR1 SGHRS, CDR2 YFSETQ. The length of the CDR3 is 16 residues. This sample's RNA came from whole unsorted tissue. The chain couples TRBV5-1 to TRBJ1-6; D perhaps matches TRBD1 (6 bases). The receptor's source is a woman between 40 and 55 years old with non-small cell lung cancer. Material: lung tumor tissue. The CDR3 here is CASTVDPGTRYSPLHF. The CDR3, as DNA: TGCGCCAGCACAGTGGATCCCGGGACACGGTATTCACCCCTCCACTTT.